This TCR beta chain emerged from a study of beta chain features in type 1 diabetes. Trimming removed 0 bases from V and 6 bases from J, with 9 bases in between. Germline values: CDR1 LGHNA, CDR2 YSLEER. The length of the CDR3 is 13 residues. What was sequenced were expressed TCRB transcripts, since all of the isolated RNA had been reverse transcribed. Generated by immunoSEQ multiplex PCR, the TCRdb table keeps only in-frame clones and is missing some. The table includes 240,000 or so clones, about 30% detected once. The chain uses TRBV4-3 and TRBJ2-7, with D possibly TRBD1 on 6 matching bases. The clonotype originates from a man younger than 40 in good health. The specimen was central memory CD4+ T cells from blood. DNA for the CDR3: TGCGCCAGCAGCCAAGATATCAGGGGCGAGCAGTACTTC. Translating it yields CASSQDIRGEQYF.